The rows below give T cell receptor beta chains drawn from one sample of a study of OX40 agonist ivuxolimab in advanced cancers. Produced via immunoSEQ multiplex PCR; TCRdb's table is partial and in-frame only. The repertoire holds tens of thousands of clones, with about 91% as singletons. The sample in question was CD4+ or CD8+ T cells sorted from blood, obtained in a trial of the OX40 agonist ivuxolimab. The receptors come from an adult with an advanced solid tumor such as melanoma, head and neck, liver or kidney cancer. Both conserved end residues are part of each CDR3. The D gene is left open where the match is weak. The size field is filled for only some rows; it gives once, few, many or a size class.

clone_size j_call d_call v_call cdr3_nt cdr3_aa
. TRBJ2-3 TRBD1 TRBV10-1 TGCGCCAGCAGTCCGGGACAGGGTCGGACAGATACGCAGTATTTT CASSPGQGRTDTQYF
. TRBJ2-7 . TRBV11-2 TGTGCCAGCAGCTACGGACGGGCTGACCTCTACGAGCAGTACTTC CASSYGRADLYEQYF
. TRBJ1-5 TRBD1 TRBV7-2 TGTGCCAGCAGCTTGGGACAGGGGGATTCTCAGCCCCAGCATTTT CASSLGQGDSQPQHF
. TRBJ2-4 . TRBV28 TGTGCCAGCAGCCCTGTACGGCCACTAGCCAAAAACATTCAGTACTTC CASSPVRPLAKNIQYF
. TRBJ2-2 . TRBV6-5 TGTGCCAGCAGTTACGACAACACCGGGGAGCTGTTTTTT CASSYDNTGELFF
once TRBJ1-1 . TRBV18 TGTGCCAGCGCACTGGAAGCGGTAGGGGACACTGAAGCTTTCTTT CASALEAVGDTEAFF
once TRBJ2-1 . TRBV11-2 TGTGCCAGCAGCTTAGTGACGGGTTCCTACAATGAGCAGTTCTTC CASSLVTGSYNEQFF
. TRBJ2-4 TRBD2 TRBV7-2 TGTGCCAGCAGCTTAAGTGCGGGGGACATTCAGTACTTC CASSLSAGDIQYF
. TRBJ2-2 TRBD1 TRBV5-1 TGCGCCAGCAGCTCCTTCCGACAGGGAACCGGGGAGCTGTTTTTT CASSSFRQGTGELFF
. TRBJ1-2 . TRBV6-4 TGTGCCAATCAGACAACCTACTATGGCTACACCTTC CANQTTYYGYTF
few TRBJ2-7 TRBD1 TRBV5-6 TGTGCCAGCAGCCCAAACAGGGGCGAGCAGTACTTC CASSPNRGEQYF
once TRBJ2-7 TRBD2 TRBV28 TGTGCCAGCGGCTCAGGACTAGCGGTCTACGAGCAGTACTTC CASGSGLAVYEQYF
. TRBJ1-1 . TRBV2 TGTGCCAGCAGCCGGGGGTTGATGAACACTGAAGCTTTCTTT CASSRGLMNTEAFF
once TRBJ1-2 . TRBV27 TGTGCCAGCAGTTTAAGGGGCTATGGCTACACCTTC CASSLRGYGYTF
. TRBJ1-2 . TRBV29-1 TGCAGCGTTGAACACAGCGGGGTCGGAATGTATGGCTACACCTTC CSVEHSGVGMYGYTF
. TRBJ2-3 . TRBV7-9 TGTGCCAGCAGTACTCCGGGACACAATACGCAGTATTTT CASSTPGHNTQYF
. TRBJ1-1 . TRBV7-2 TGTGCCGAACACCGGGGGCAGGGAACTGAAGCTTTCTTT CAEHRGQGTEAFF
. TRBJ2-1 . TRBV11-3 TGTGCCAGCAGCTTAAGGTCGGGGTCCTACAATGAGCAGTTCTTC CASSLRSGSYNEQFF
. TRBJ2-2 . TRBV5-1 TGCGCCAGCAGCCCCTTGAGAGGGAGTATCGGGGAGCTGTTTTTT CASSPLRGSIGELFF
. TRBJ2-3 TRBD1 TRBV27 TGTGCCAGCAGTTGGGACAGGGGAAGGTCAGATACGCAGTATTTT CASSWDRGRSDTQYF
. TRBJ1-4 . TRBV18 TGTGCCAGCTCCCTTCAAGTCATAGGAACAACTAATGAAAAACTGTTTTTT CASSLQVIGTTNEKLFF
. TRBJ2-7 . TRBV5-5 TGTGCCAGCAGCTTGGGACCCAGCTCCTACGAGCAGTACTTC CASSLGPSSYEQYF
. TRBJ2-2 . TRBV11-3 TGTGCCAGCAGCTTGGGGGGACAGCCCGGGGAGCTGTTTTTT CASSLGGQPGELFF
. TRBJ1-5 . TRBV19 TGTGCCAGTAGTATGGACTTGGGGCAAAATCAGCCCCAGCATTTT CASSMDLGQNQPQHF
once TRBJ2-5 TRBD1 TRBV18 TGTGCCAGCTCACCACCCCTGGGACAGGGGTTCCGAGAGACCCAGTACTTC CASSPPLGQGFRETQYF
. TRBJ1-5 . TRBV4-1 TGCGCCAGCAGCCAAGTTTATCGGGGTGACGGCAATCAGCCCCAGCATTTT CASSQVYRGDGNQPQHF
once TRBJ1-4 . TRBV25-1 TGTGCCAGCAGAGAAGAGGGACCTAATGAAAAACTGTTTTTT CASREEGPNEKLFF
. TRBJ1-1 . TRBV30 TGTGCCTGGAGTTCCCAGGGAAGGGCGAACACTGAAGCTTTCTTT CAWSSQGRANTEAFF
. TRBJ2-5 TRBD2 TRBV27 TGTGCCAGCAGTCCGAGACTAGCGGGAGATAAGACCCAGTACTTC CASSPRLAGDKTQYF
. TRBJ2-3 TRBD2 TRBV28 TGTGCCAGCAGTTTGACTAGCCCCAACACGCAGTATTTT CASSLTSPNTQYF
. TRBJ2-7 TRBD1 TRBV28 TGTGCCAGCAGTAGGTGGACAGGGGGCGAGGAGCAGTACTTC CASSRWTGGEEQYF
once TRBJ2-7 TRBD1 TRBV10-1 TGCGCCAGCGGAGGACAGGGATTGCTCGAGCAGTACTTC CASGGQGLLEQYF
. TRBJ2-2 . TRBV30 TGTGCCTGGAGTCGACAGAGCACCGGGGAGCTGTTTTTT CAWSRQSTGELFF
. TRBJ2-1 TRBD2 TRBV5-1 TGCGCCAGCAGCTTGGTTGCGGGAGGGCTCAATGAGCAGTTCTTC CASSLVAGGLNEQFF
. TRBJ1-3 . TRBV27 TGTGCCAGCAGCCCCCGGGACGGGCGTGGAAACACCATATATTTT CASSPRDGRGNTIYF
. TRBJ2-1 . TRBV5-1 TGCGCCAGCAGCTTGGGTTTAGCGGAGTACAATGAGCAGTTCTTC CASSLGLAEYNEQFF
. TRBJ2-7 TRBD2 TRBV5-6 TGTGCCAGCAGCTGGGGACTAGCGGGCTCCTACGAGCAGTACTTC CASSWGLAGSYEQYF
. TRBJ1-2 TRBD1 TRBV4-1 TGCGCCAGCAGCCAAAGTGAACAGGGGAGCGTCGGCTACACCTTC CASSQSEQGSVGYTF
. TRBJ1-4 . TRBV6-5 TGTGCCAGCAGTTACTCGGTTCAGAGAAATGAAAAACTGTTTTTT CASSYSVQRNEKLFF
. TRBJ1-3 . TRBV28 TGTGCCAGCAGTCTTTACAGGGTTCGGAGGATCTTTCAACTCTCTGGAAACACCATATATTTT CASSLYRVRRIFQLSGNTIYF
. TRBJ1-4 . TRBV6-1 TGTGCCAGCAGTCCCCGGAAGGGGCCTAATGAAAAACTGTTTTTT CASSPRKGPNEKLFF
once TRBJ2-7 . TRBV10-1 TGCGCCAGCAGTGAGTCGCCGGACGCTAAGCAGTACTTC CASSESPDAKQYF
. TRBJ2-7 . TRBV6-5 TGTGCCAGCAGTCCCCTGGGGAGAGGGACCTACGAGCAGTACTTC CASSPLGRGTYEQYF
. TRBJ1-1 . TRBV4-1 TGCGCCAGCAGCCGTGGGCACGGGACGGTTAACACTGAAGCTTTCTTT CASSRGHGTVNTEAFF
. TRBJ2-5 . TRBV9 TGTGCCAGCAGCGTAGACCGAGGCAGGGGAGAGACCCAGTACTTC CASSVDRGRGETQYF
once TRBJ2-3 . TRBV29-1 TGCAGCTCAACCGGGACGCTAAGCACAGATACGCAGTATTTT CSSTGTLSTDTQYF
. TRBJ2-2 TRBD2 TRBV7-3 TGTGCCAGCAGCTTAGTAGCGGGAGCCACGAACACCGGGGAGCTGTTTTTT CASSLVAGATNTGELFF
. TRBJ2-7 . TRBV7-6 TGTGCCAGCAGCTTAAACCCAGGGCCCTACGAGCAGTACTTC CASSLNPGPYEQYF
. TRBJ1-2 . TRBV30 TGTGCCTGGAGTGTACTCCAGGGGACCCTCGCTGGCTACACCTTC CAWSVLQGTLAGYTF
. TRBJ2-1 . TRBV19 TGTGCCAGTAGTATAGTTGGAGAGCAGTTCTTC CASSIVGEQFF
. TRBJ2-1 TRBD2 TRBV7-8 TGTGCCAGCAGCTCCTTAGCGGGAGAAGTGGCTGAGCAGTTCTTC CASSSLAGEVAEQFF
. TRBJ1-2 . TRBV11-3 TGTGCCAGCAGCTTAGGGGGGGATTTAAACTATGGCTACACCTTC CASSLGGDLNYGYTF
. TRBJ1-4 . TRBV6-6 TGTGCCAGCAGTTACCGAACAGGGAGGGAAAAACTGTTTTTT CASSYRTGREKLFF
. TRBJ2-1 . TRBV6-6 TGTGCCAGCACCTTCAGACGGACCGCCAATGAGCAGTTCTTC CASTFRRTANEQFF
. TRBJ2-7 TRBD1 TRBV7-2 TGTGCCAGCAGCTTAGGGGACAGGGTTGGCGAGCAGTACTTC CASSLGDRVGEQYF
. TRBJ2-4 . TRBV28 TGTGCCAGCAGTTTACCCGGACAGCTAGCCAAAAACATTCAGTACTTC CASSLPGQLAKNIQYF
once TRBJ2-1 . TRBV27 TGTGCCAGCCGTTCGGAGTTAGGCGCCTACAATGAGCAGTTCTTC CASRSELGAYNEQFF
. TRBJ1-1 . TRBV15 TGTGCCACCAGCAGAGTGCGCGGGGCGGGCACTGAAGCTTTCTTT CATSRVRGAGTEAFF
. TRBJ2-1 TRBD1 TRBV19 TGTGCCAGTACCCAGACAGGGGGCAATCAGCAGTTCTTC CASTQTGGNQQFF